This T cell receptor beta chain was sequenced during a study of T cell changes during pregnancy in multiple sclerosis. Only in-frame clones appear in the TCRdb table, and some are missing; sequencing was by immunoSEQ multiplex PCR. This table holds approximately 47,000 clones, over 85% found once. Trimming pared 1 base from V and 4 bases from J, leaving 13 bases between. The CDR3 runs to 15 residues. The germline V gene encodes CDR1 LNHDA and CDR2 SQIVND (reference sequence). The chain joins TRBV19 to TRBJ1-2; D may be TRBD1 (5 bases). Specimen: peripheral blood, collected in the first trimester of pregnancy. The TCR was taken from a female donor with multiple sclerosis, enrolled in a pregnancy study. The CDR3 is CASSIALATVYGYTF. The CDR3 DNA sequence: TGTGCCAGTAGTATAGCACTCGCGACAGTCTATGGCTACACCTTC. Filled out from reference TRBV19 and TRBJ1-2, the complete variable domain reads DGGITQSPKYLFRKEGQNVTLSCEQNLNHDAMYWYRQDPGQGLRLIYYSQIVNDFQKGDIAEGYSVSREKKESFPLTVTSAQKNPTAFYLCASSIALATVYGYTFGSGTRLTVV.